This T cell receptor beta chain was captured in a study of Tregs in tolerant kidney transplant recipients. Points from the study as a whole: Activated donor B cell expansion appeared to reveal the most relevant donor-specific TCRbeta repertoire. No direct test of biological reproducibility was done here.

Points on this clone: Its antigen is unidentified.

The CDR3 has 14 amino acids. Germline V gene data show CDR1 as GTSNPN and CDR2 as SVGIG (reference sequence). The J segment lost 5 bases and the V segment lost 2 bases, leaving 6 bases of the junction unmatched. The nonmyeloablative bone marrow transplants came from related graft donors, with transient mixed chimerism. Unstimulated regulatory T cells (CD4+CD25+CD127-), CD4+CD25- non-regulatory cells, CD4 and CD8 cells were FACS-sorted from thawed PBMCs. Clones were sequenced by immunoSEQ multiplex PCR, and TCRdb holds only the in-frame ones, with some missing. The data show about 64,000 clones, more than 70% seen once.

This receptor was taken from a human patient who received a combined kidney and bone marrow transplant. Some T cells may have originated in the graft donor. Source: CD4+ T cells from blood (PBMCs), taken 6 months after the transplant. The V and J genes are TRBV30 and TRBJ1-2, with TRBD1 matching 9 bases. DNA for the CDR3: TGTGCCTGGAGTTCGGGACAGGGAGGGTATGGCTACACCTTC. Residues: CAWSSGQGGYGYTF.